These T cell receptor beta chains were read from a single sample in a study of blood T cell repertoires in COVID-19. TCRdb's copy holds only in-frame clones and misses some; the assay was immunoSEQ multiplex PCR. The sample shows approximately 120,000 clones, roughly 88% of them seen only once. Sequencing was done on a sample of peripheral blood. The receptors stem from a human donor in a cohort sampled during active COVID-19. The CDR3 runs from the conserved cysteine through the conserved F or W. The order of the fields is D gene, clone size, J gene, V gene, CDR3 protein, CDR3 DNA. D genes are given only for firm matches. Where a row states a size, it is once, few, many or the class of an expanded clone; other rows omit it.

>NA|once|TRBJ2-2|TRBV9
CASSTTGTNTGELFF
TGTGCCAGCAGCACCACGGGGACGAACACCGGGGAGCTGTTTTTT
>NA|NA|TRBJ1-4|TRBV19
CASSKPSFMANEKLFF
TGTGCCAGTAGTAAACCGAGCTTTATGGCTAATGAAAAACTGTTTTTT
>NA|NA|TRBJ2-5|TRBV28
CASSLKGFVETQYF
TGTGCCAGCAGTTTGAAGGGGTTTGTTGAGACCCAGTACTTC
>TRBD2|NA|TRBJ2-3|TRBV27
CASSPSTSGALDTQYF
TGTGCCAGCAGTCCTTCGACTAGCGGAGCTTTGGATACGCAGTATTTT
>NA|NA|TRBJ1-4|TRBV28
CASSLIGSTNEKLFF
TGTGCCAGCAGTTTGATCGGTTCAACTAATGAAAAACTGTTTTTT
>TRBD2|NA|TRBJ2-1|TRBV11-3
CASSRRLAGGGNEQFF
TGTGCCAGCAGCAGAAGACTAGCGGGAGGTGGGAATGAGCAGTTCTTC
>TRBD1|NA|TRBJ1-4|TRBV7-8
CASSLGGGTGTEKLFF
TGTGCCAGCAGCTTAGGAGGTGGGACAGGGACTGAAAAACTGTTTTTT
>NA|once|TRBJ1-2|TRBV10-3
CAISEGRNYGYTF
TGTGCCATCAGTGAAGGCAGGAACTATGGCTACACCTTC
>TRBD1|NA|TRBJ2-7|TRBV2
CASREAGTASYEQYF
TGTGCCAGCAGGGAAGCCGGGACAGCCTCGTACGAGCAGTACTTC
>TRBD1|NA|TRBJ1-4|TRBV7-9
CASSYRGQDDEKLFF
TGTGCCAGCAGCTATAGGGGGCAGGATGATGAAAAACTGTTTTTT
>NA|NA|TRBJ2-5|TRBV7-2
CASSYSGAQETQYF
TGTGCCAGCAGCTATAGCGGAGCCCAAGAGACCCAGTACTTC
>TRBD2|NA|TRBJ2-1|TRBV3-1/TRBV3-2
CASSQQSLRLAGGGNEQFF
TGTGCCAGCAGCCAACAGTCCCTCAGACTAGCGGGAGGTGGCAATGAGCAGTTCTTC
>TRBD1|NA|TRBJ1-4|TRBV6-6
CASRPPTGANEKLFF
TGTGCCAGCAGACCTCCGACAGGGGCTAATGAAAAACTGTTTTTT
>TRBD2|few|TRBJ2-2|TRBV7-8
CATAPGGVGGELFF
TGTGCCACCGCTCCGGGGGGAGTAGGCGGGGAGCTGTTTTTT
>NA|NA|TRBJ2-2|TRBV5-5
CASSLMPEPGELFF
TGTGCCAGCAGCCTGATGCCGGAGCCCGGGGAGCTGTTTTTT
>NA|once|TRBJ2-1|TRBV9
CASSRTISSEQFF
TGTGCCAGCAGCCGCACCATTTCGAGTGAGCAGTTCTTC
>NA|NA|TRBJ2-5|TRBV7-2
CASSLDEGGPQYF
TGTGCCAGCAGCTTAGACGAGGGGGGGCCCCAGTACTTC
>NA|NA|TRBJ2-5|TRBV19
CASSRTEETQYF
TGTGCCAGTAGTCGAACGGAAGAGACCCAGTACTTC
>TRBD2|NA|TRBJ2-3|TRBV7-2
CASSFSGTPDTQYF
TGTGCCAGCAGCTTTAGCGGGACGCCAGATACGCAGTATTTT
>TRBD2|NA|TRBJ2-7|TRBV6-2/TRBV6-3
CASSTTGGFYEQYF
TGTGCCAGCAGTACCACGGGAGGATTCTACGAGCAGTACTTC
>TRBD1|NA|TRBJ1-1|TRBV19
CASSIRDRVHEAFF
TGTGCCAGTAGTATACGCGACAGGGTCCATGAAGCTTTCTTT
>TRBD1|NA|TRBJ1-1|TRBV28
CASIDRAPTEAFF
TGTGCCAGCATCGACAGGGCCCCCACTGAAGCTTTCTTT
>NA|NA|TRBJ2-3|TRBV7-2
CASSPAALTDTQYF
TGTGCCAGCAGCCCGGCGGCACTCACAGATACGCAGTATTTT
>NA|NA|TRBJ2-7|TRBV5-1
CASSFRAGPGSSREQYF
TGCGCCAGCAGCTTTCGGGCGGGACCAGGCTCGTCTCGCGAGCAGTACTTC
>TRBD1|NA|TRBJ1-1|TRBV5-4
CASHRGLGVNTEAFF
TGTGCCAGCCACAGGGGCCTAGGGGTGAACACTGAAGCTTTCTTT
>TRBD1|NA|TRBJ1-5|TRBV13
CASSLGRRRGGAARDQPQHF
TGTGCCAGCAGCTTAGGGCGGCGGAGAGGGGGCGCCGCAAGGGATCAGCCCCAGCATTTT
>TRBD2|few|TRBJ2-3|TRBV7-3
CASSLTSGGSSSTDTQYF
TGTGCCAGCAGCTTAACTAGCGGGGGCTCCTCTAGCACAGATACGCAGTATTTT
>NA|NA|TRBJ2-7|TRBV7-2
CASSLAGSSFSYEQYF
TGTGCCAGCAGCTTAGCCGGGAGCTCCTTCTCCTACGAGCAGTACTTC
>TRBD2|NA|TRBJ2-3|TRBV24-1
CATSDLQPSGDTDTQYF
TGTGCCACCAGTGATTTGCAACCTAGCGGGGACACAGATACGCAGTATTTT
>TRBD1|few|TRBJ1-1|TRBV5-6
CASSPTPRQGMNTEAFF
TGTGCCAGCAGTCCTACCCCACGACAGGGGATGAACACTGAAGCTTTCTTT
>NA|NA|TRBJ2-1|TRBV21-1
CASSSAGGLAGGHEQFF
TGTGCCAGCAGCTCTGCGGGGGGACTAGCGGGAGGTCATGAGCAGTTCTTC
>TRBD2|NA|TRBJ2-5|TRBV4-1
CASSDAGTSETQYF
TGCGCCAGCAGCGACGCCGGGACTAGCGAGACCCAGTACTTC
>NA|NA|TRBJ2-7|TRBV30
CAWSVRAGSYEQYF
TGTGCCTGGAGTGTACGGGCGGGGTCCTACGAGCAGTACTTC
>TRBD2|NA|TRBJ2-5|TRBV27
CASKTGLAGQETQYF
TGTGCCAGCAAAACAGGACTAGCGGGACAAGAGACCCAGTACTTC
>TRBD1|NA|TRBJ1-5|TRBV27
CASSKQQGKDQPQHF
TGTGCCAGCAGTAAACAACAGGGGAAAGATCAGCCCCAGCATTTT
>NA|NA|TRBJ2-6|TRBV27
CASSSLKGVYGANVLTF
TGTGCCAGCAGTTCCCTCAAGGGGGTTTATGGGGCCAACGTCCTGACTTTC
>NA|NA|TRBJ1-3|TRBV28
CASSLVVRNSGNTIYF
TGTGCCAGCAGTTTAGTTGTGCGAAACTCTGGAAACACCATATATTTT
>TRBD1|NA|TRBJ2-5|TRBV6-2/TRBV6-3
CASSRNRGPSQETQYF
TGTGCCAGCAGCCGGAACAGGGGGCCTTCGCAAGAGACCCAGTACTTC
>NA|NA|TRBJ1-6|TRBV28
CASSLSNDSQLRPHNSPLHF
TGTGCCAGCAGTTTATCAAACGACAGTCAGCTTCGGCCCCATAATTCACCCCTCCACTTT
>TRBD1|NA|TRBJ2-7|TRBV9
CASSGRTGLTTGEQYF
TGTGCCAGCAGCGGCCGGACAGGGCTTACTACTGGGGAGCAGTACTTC
>NA|NA|TRBJ2-2|TRBV27
CASSTRGSNTGELFF
TGTGCCAGCAGTACTCGGGGTTCGAACACCGGGGAGCTGTTTTTT
>TRBD2|NA|TRBJ2-3|TRBV30
CAWSVTGSGFTDTQYF
TGTGCCTGGAGTGTAACGGGTAGCGGGTTCACAGATACGCAGTATTTT
>TRBD2|NA|TRBJ2-2|TRBV7-2
CASSLGTSGAGELFF
TGTGCCAGCAGCTTAGGGACTAGCGGTGCCGGGGAGCTGTTTTTT
>TRBD2|few|TRBJ2-7|TRBV7-2
CASSPQAGTSGPYEQYF
TGTGCCAGCAGCCCCCAGGCCGGGACTAGCGGACCCTACGAGCAGTACTTC
>NA|NA|TRBJ2-7|TRBV5-4
CASTGGPGSREQYF
TGTGCCAGCACCGGGGGGCCAGGGTCACGCGAGCAGTACTTC
>NA|NA|TRBJ2-1|TRBV12-3/TRBV12-4
CASSLLADYQFF
TGTGCCAGCAGTTTATTAGCGGACTACCAGTTCTTC
>NA|NA|TRBJ2-1|TRBV14
CASSPYGNEQFF
TGTGCCAGCAGCCCTTACGGCAATGAGCAGTTCTTC
>TRBD1|few|TRBJ1-5|TRBV5-1
CASSSGQGNQPQHF
TGCGCCAGCAGTTCGGGACAGGGCAATCAGCCCCAGCATTTT
>NA|NA|TRBJ2-1|TRBV7-9
CASSRRTPLMSHNEQFF
TGTGCCAGCAGCCGAAGGACTCCCTTAATGAGCCACAATGAGCAGTTCTTC
>NA|once|TRBJ1-3|TRBV12-3/TRBV12-4
CASSPTRTIYF
TGTGCCAGCAGTCCCACGCGCACCATATATTTT
>TRBD1|NA|TRBJ2-3|TRBV27
CASNQGQIWDTQYF
TGTGCCAGCAACCAGGGACAGATCTGGGATACGCAGTATTTT
>NA|NA|TRBJ2-7|TRBV30
CAWRFRGLSYEQYF
TGTGCCTGGAGGTTTCGGGGTTTGTCCTACGAGCAGTACTTC